The rows below give T cell receptor beta chains drawn from one sample of a study of T cell repertoires in cytomegalovirus infection. One entry per CDR3 protein results from TCRdb running MiXCR on the reads. In the table there are 200,000 to 300,000 distinct CDR3 sequences, around 8.7% of which are singletons. The sequenced sample was PBMCs. The receptor source for this set is a human donor in good health (CMV status not recorded). Some clones in this sample may be carry-over from other donors' samples. CDR3s include the opening cysteine and the closing phenylalanine or tryptophan. The D gene is left open where the match is weak. Size is omitted from some rows. Given values are once, few, many or a class for expanded clones.

j_gene,abundance,len,v_gene,d_gene,CDR3nt,CDR3aa
TRBJ1-5,-,14,TRBV7-6,-,TGTGCCAGCAGCTTAGGCAGAGAGAATCAGCCCCAGCATTTT,CASSLGRENQPQHF
TRBJ2-2,many,18,TRBV4-2,-,TGTGCCAGCAGCCAACTCCAGGGAGGAGGGGATGGCACCGGGGAGCTGTTTTTT,CASSQLQGGGDGTGELFF
TRBJ2-3,many,15,TRBV5-1,-,TGCGCCAGCAGCTTGAGTGGGCCCCCGGCAGATACGCAGTATTTT,CASSLSGPPADTQYF
TRBJ2-7,many,16,TRBV7-2,TRBD1,TGTGCCAGCAGCCTCGGAGGAGGTGGGACAGGCATCGAGCAGTACTTC,CASSLGGGGTGIEQYF
TRBJ2-1,-,14,TRBV29-1,-,TGCAGCGTGGGGGGAGGCAGCTCCTACAATGAGCAGTTCTTC,CSVGGGSSYNEQFF
TRBJ2-5,many,17,TRBV7-8,TRBD2,TGTGCCAGCAGCCCTCGGGTCCTAGCGGGAGGGCCGGAGACCCAGTACTTC,CASSPRVLAGGPETQYF
TRBJ2-7,-,16,TRBV7-9,TRBD1,TGTGCCAGCAGTTTATGGGGACAGGGGGCGGCCTACGAGCAGTACTTC,CASSLWGQGAAYEQYF
TRBJ1-1,many,16,TRBV7-2,TRBD1,TGTGCCAGCAGCTTATCGATCGACAGGGTGAACACTGAAGCTTTCTTT,CASSLSIDRVNTEAFF
TRBJ1-1,-,12,TRBV20-1,-,TGCAGTGCTAGGCGACCTAACACTGAAGCTTTCTTT,CSARRPNTEAFF
TRBJ1-2,many,15,TRBV7-2,TRBD1,TGTGCCAGCAGCTTAATAGTACAGGGGGACGGTGGCTACACCTTC,CASSLIVQGDGGYTF
TRBJ1-2,many,14,TRBV7-2,TRBD1,TGTGCCAGCAGCTCAGACAGGGGTGCCTATGGCTACACCTTC,CASSSDRGAYGYTF
TRBJ1-1,many,15,TRBV7-2,-,TGTGCCAGCAGCTTAGCGGCAGGGTCGAACACTGAAGCTTTCTTT,CASSLAAGSNTEAFF
TRBJ1-1,-,14,TRBV20-1,-,TGCAGCCTTGCACCCGAAATCGGACGGGATGAAGCTTTCTTT,CSLAPEIGRDEAFF
TRBJ2-4,-,14,TRBV20-1,-,TGCAGTGCTAGCTCACCAGGGGCTAGAAACATTCAGTACTTC,CSASSPGARNIQYF
TRBJ1-2,many,14,TRBV20-1,-,TGCAGTGCTAGAGGAGGTGGGGTCAACTATGGCTACACCTTC,CSARGGGVNYGYTF
TRBJ2-7,-,15,TRBV19,-,TGTGCCAGTAGTCCTACTGCAGGGGTCCCGGGCGAGCAGTACTTC,CASSPTAGVPGEQYF
TRBJ1-5,many,15,TRBV27,-,TGTGCCAGCAGTGCCTCAAGTTATAGCAATCAGCCCCAGCATTTT,CASSASSYSNQPQHF
TRBJ1-4,many,13,TRBV7-2,-,TGTGCCAGCAGCTTGGATTTTACGGGAAAACTGTTTTTT,CASSLDFTGKLFF
TRBJ1-2,-,14,TRBV10-3,-,TGTGCCATCAGTGGTTCCGGGACACTGGAGAGCTACACCTTC,CAISGSGTLESYTF
TRBJ2-5,-,18,TRBV7-9,TRBD2,TGTGCCAGCAGCTCTCCGGGACTAGCGGGAGGGAGCCAAGAGACCCAGTACTTC,CASSSPGLAGGSQETQYF
TRBJ2-7,many,16,TRBV9,-,TGTGCCAGCAGCCCCGAGGACGGATTGAGATCCTACGAGCAGTACTTC,CASSPEDGLRSYEQYF
TRBJ2-6,many,16,TRBV12-3/TRBV12-4,-,TGTGCCAGCAGTTTAATTGGCTTCTCCGGGGCCAACGTCCTGACTTTC,CASSLIGFSGANVLTF
TRBJ1-2,once,15,TRBV28,TRBD1,TGTGCCAGCAGTTCCGGACAGGGGGGCTTCTATGGCTACACCTTC,CASSSGQGGFYGYTF
TRBJ2-7,many,12,TRBV7-2,-,TGTGCCAGCATGGAGGGTTTAGGAAAGCAGTACTTC,CASMEGLGKQYF
TRBJ1-2,many,13,TRBV20-1,TRBD1,TGCAGTGCTAGAGCGGGACAGGGCTATGGCTACACCTTC,CSARAGQGYGYTF
TRBJ1-1,many,13,TRBV10-3,TRBD1,TGTGCCATCAGTCCGACAGGGAGGACTGAAGCTTTCTTT,CAISPTGRTEAFF